The 13 T cell receptor beta chains in this list originate from one sample, sequenced in a study of Graves' ophthalmopathy and Graves' hyperthyroidism. Using RNA transcripts, the TCR beta CDR3 regions were amplified. Investigators did first-round RT-PCR with HTBI primers, then second-round multiplex PCR. One entry per CDR3 protein, called by TCRdb with MiXCR from the multiplex PCR reads. The table records about 600,000 distinct CDR3 sequences, about two fifths of them present only once. The source material was peripheral blood or thyroid tissue (not recorded which). These receptors originate from an adult man with Graves' hyperthyroidism.

This clonotype was observed at least ten times. V gene TRBV11-2 combines with J gene TRBJ2-7, with D possibly being TRBD1 (5 bases). The CDR3 is 13 amino acids. Germline V gives CDR1 SGHAT, CDR2 FQNNGV. V was pared by 5 bases and J by 2 bases, with 10 bases between. The CDR3 protein is CASSADRAYEQYF. The CDR3 DNA follows: TGTGCCAGCAGCGCAGACAGAGCCTACGAGCAGTACTTC.

The chain joins TRBV29-1 to TRBJ1-1; possible D gene TRBD1, 5 bases. Germline lookup yields CDR1 SQVTM and CDR2 ANQGSEA. The CDR3 is made up of 14 amino acids. Trimming took off 5 bases at V and 4 bases at J, with 17 bases between the two ends. CDR3 in DNA: TGCAGCGTTTCCCGGGGCTCAACGACCACTGAAGCTTTCTTT. Translation gives CSVSRGSTTTEAFF.

The V call is TRBV7-9, the J call TRBJ2-2, with TRBD2 identical over 10 bases. Trimming at V came to 6 bases and at J to 4 bases, leaving 5 bases not matched to a gene. Per the germline V gene, CDR1 is SEHNR and CDR2 is FQNEAQ (reference sequence). The length of the CDR3 is 15 residues. This CDR3 reads CASRDLAGVTGELFF. The CDR3 region has the DNA TGTGCCAGCAGGGATCTAGCGGGAGTCACCGGGGAGCTGTTTTTT.

The J gene is TRBJ1-5, the V gene TRBV9; 7 nucleotides agree with TRBD1. Gene TRBJ2-3 matches the end of the DNA better, so the J call may be wrong. The CDR3 sequence is 15 residues long. From germline, CDR1 is SGDLS and CDR2 YYNGEE. For the CDR3, the DNA is TGTGCCAGCAGCGTCTCCGGGACAGACACAGATACGCAGTATTTT. It yields the protein CASSVSGTDTDTQYF.

Many counts were recorded for this clonotype. The V call is TRBV5-1, the J call TRBJ1-1, with D possibly being TRBD1 (5 bases). This CDR3 region has 13 residues. V dropped 3 bases and J dropped 10 bases, with 16 bases sitting between them. Germline V gene sequence: CDR1 SGHRS, CDR2 YFSETQ. The CDR3 loop reads CASSSALGHPAFF. CDR3 nucleotide sequence: TGCGCCAGCAGCTCCGCCTTGGGGCATCCAGCTTTCTTT.

Notes on this clonotype: A much larger clone is a single base away; this may be a read error. The V call is TRBV5-5, the J call TRBJ2-7; 7 nucleotides line up with TRBD1. The germline V gene encodes CDR1 SGHKS and CDR2 YYEKEE (reference sequence). The CDR3 spans 13 residues. CDR3 residues: CASSLNRGVEQCF. DNA for the CDR3: TGTGCCAGCAGCTTAAACAGGGGAGTTGAGCAGTGCTTC.

The chain carries TRBV6-5 and TRBJ1-5; D is perhaps TRBD1 (6 bases). The ends were cut back, 10 bases at V and 0 bases at J, with 25 bases in the middle. Per germline, CDR1 MNHEY and CDR2 SVGAGI. This CDR3 has 18 amino acids. CDR3 region: CANFTGHCEGHSNQPQHF. The CDR3 region has the DNA TGTGCCAACTTTACGGGACACTGCGAAGGGCATAGCAATCAGCCCCAGCATTTT.

Details on this clonotype: The junction departs from the called germline gene at one end, perhaps through a read error. The chain couples TRBV12-3 or TRBV12-4 to TRBJ2-7; D is undetermined. The CDR3 loop spans 14 amino acids. For the CDR3, the DNA is TGTGCCGGCAGTTTAGGTCCGGCTACCTACGAGCAGTACTTC. Residues: CAGSLGPATYEQYF.

DNA for the CDR3: TGTGCCAGCAGTAAACCAGGGGCCGGGGAGCTGACTTTC. Its translation: CASSKPGAGELTF. The chain joins TRBV7-9 to TRBJ2-6; tentative D call: TRBD1 (6 bases). Per germline, CDR1 SEHNR and CDR2 FQNEAQ (reference sequence). This CDR3 is built from 13 residues. V was trimmed by 6 bases and J by 16 bases, leaving 19 bases between them. Combining the CDR3 with reference TRBV7-9 and TRBJ2-6 gives the whole variable domain DTGVSQNPRHKITKRGQNVTFRCDPISEHNRLYWYRQTLGQGPEFLTYFQNEAQLEKSRLLSDRFSAERPKGSFSTLEIQRTEQGDSAMYLCASSKPGAGELTFGAGSRLTVL.

The chain links TRBV7-8 to TRBJ2-5; a possible D gene is TRBD2 (7 bases). The CDR3 loop spans 18 amino acids. Trimming pared 1 base from V and 0 bases from J, leaving 18 bases between. Germline V CDR1 and CDR2: SGHVS, FQNEAQ. The CDR3: CASSLVGGGGSYQETQYF. In DNA, the CDR3 is TGTGCCAGCAGCTTAGTTGGGGGCGGGGGATCCTACCAAGAGACCCAGTACTTC. The full variable domain, its missing parts supplied by reference TRBV7-8 and TRBJ2-5, is GAGVSQSPRYKVAKRGQDVALRCDPISGHVSLFWYQQALGQGPEFLTYFQNEAQLDKSGLPSDRFFAERPEGSVSTLKIQRTQQEDSAVYLCASSLVGGGGSYQETQYFGPGTRLLVL.

This clonotype was picked up many times. The rearrangement joins TRBV6-5 to TRBJ1-6; tentative D call: TRBD1 (5 bases). CDR3 length: 13 amino acids. Germline assignment: CDR1 MNHEY and CDR2 SVGAGI. V was trimmed by 5 bases and J by 7 bases, leaving 9 bases between them. CDR3 nucleotide sequence: TGTGCCAGCAGTACCTCAGGGAATTCACCCCTCCACTTT. Translating gives CASSTSGNSPLHF.

This clonotype came up many times. The rearrangement uses TRBV9 and TRBJ2-7; 13 nucleotides align to TRBD2. CDR1 and CDR2 from the germline V gene are SGDLS and YYNGEE. The CDR3 runs to 15 residues. V lost 4 bases, J lost 3 bases, and 4 bases stayed unmatched. The CDR3 loop is CASSQGTSGVYEQYF. The CDR3 DNA follows: TGTGCCAGCAGCCAAGGGACTAGCGGGGTCTACGAGCAGTACTTC.

This clonotype was seen more than once but under ten times. The chain has TRBV7-6 and TRBJ2-7, with D unresolved. Germline V CDR1 and CDR2: SGHVS, FNYEAQ. The CDR3 consists of 14 residues. CDR3 in amino acids: CASLAPGTSYEQYF. In DNA, the CDR3 is TGTGCTAGTTTGGCCCCCGGTACGTCCTACGAGCAGTACTTC.